This T cell receptor beta chain was captured by sequencing in a study of T cell changes during pregnancy in multiple sclerosis. The CDR3 length is 14 residues. Trimming cost V 1 base and J 3 bases, with 10 bases left between them. Germline CDR1 is LNHDA and CDR2 is SQIVND (reference sequence). The method was immunoSEQ multiplex PCR; TCRdb's version includes in-frame clones alone and lacks a portion of them. Of about 100,000 clones in the sample, 92% were seen once. This chain uses TRBV19 with TRBJ2-7, with D hard to call. The specimen was peripheral blood, collected after pregnancy. The clonotype was recovered from a female donor with multiple sclerosis, enrolled in a pregnancy study. The CDR3 here is CASSIGLSGYEQYF. For the CDR3, the DNA is TGTGCCAGTAGTATAGGACTGTCGGGCTACGAGCAGTACTTC. Supplemented by reference TRBV19 and TRBJ2-7, the full variable domain reads DGGITQSPKYLFRKEGQNVTLSCEQNLNHDAMYWYRQDPGQGLRLIYYSQIVNDFQKGDIAEGYSVSREKKESFPLTVTSAQKNPTAFYLCASSIGLSGYEQYFGPGTRLTVT.